This T cell receptor (beta chain) came from a study of T cell repertoires in cytomegalovirus infection. V lost 3 bases and J lost 5; bases outside the gene matches: 6. CDR3 length: 15 amino acids. In germline, CDR1 is SGHKS, CDR2 YYEKEE (reference sequence). TCRdb itself ran the reads through MiXCR, one entry per CDR3 protein. The data show about 400,000 distinct CDR3 sequences, about a sixth seen once. As regards this clonotype: Antigen: not known.

Study-wide points: Clonotypes of TCR beta that were HLA-C-restricted and CMV-specific dominated the ex vivo response.

The sample consisted of PBMCs. This receptor was obtained from a human donor in good health (CMV status not recorded). Some clones in this sample may be carry-over from other donors' samples. This chain joins TRBV5-5 and TRBJ1-4; 8 bases fit TRBD1. Written as DNA, the CDR3 is TGTGCCAGCAGCTCGGCGAGGACAGGGAATGAAAAACTGTTTTTT. It codes for CASSSARTGNEKLFF.